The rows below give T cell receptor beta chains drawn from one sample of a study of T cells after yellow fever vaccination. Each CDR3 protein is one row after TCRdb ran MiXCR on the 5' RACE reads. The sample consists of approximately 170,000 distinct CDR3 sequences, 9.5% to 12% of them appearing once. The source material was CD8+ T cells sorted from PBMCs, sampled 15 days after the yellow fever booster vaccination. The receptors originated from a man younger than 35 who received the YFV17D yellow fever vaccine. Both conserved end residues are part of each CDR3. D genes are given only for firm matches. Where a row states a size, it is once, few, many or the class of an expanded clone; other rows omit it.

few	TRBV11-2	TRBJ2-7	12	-	CASSGPNYEQYF	TGTGCCAGCTCGGGCCCTAACTACGAGCAGTACTTC
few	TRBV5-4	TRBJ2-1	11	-	CASSARTEQFF	TGTGCCAGCAGCGCGAGAACAGAGCAGTTCTTC
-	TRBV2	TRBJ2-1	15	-	CASSERVSSYNEQFF	TGTGCCAGCAGTGAAAGAGTGAGCTCCTACAATGAGCAGTTCTTC
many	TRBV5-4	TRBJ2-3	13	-	CASSWSRGAAQYF	TGTGCCAGCAGCTGGTCTCGGGGAGCCGCGCAGTATTTT
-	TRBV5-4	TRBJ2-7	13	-	CASSWGGGDEQYF	TGTGCCAGCAGCTGGGGGGGCGGAGACGAGCAGTACTTC
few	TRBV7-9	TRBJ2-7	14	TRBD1	CASSAGTGDYEQYF	TGTGCCAGCAGCGCCGGGACAGGAGACTACGAGCAGTACTTC
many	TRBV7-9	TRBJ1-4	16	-	CASSSFGGTRDEKLFF	TGTGCCAGCAGCTCCTTCGGCGGGACGAGAGATGAAAAACTGTTTTTT
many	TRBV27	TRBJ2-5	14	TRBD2	CASSPEVGGETQYF	TGTGCCAGCAGTCCCGAGGTCGGGGGGGAGACCCAGTACTTC
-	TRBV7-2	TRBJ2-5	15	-	CASSLVWESGETQYF	TGTGCCAGCAGCTTAGTATGGGAGAGTGGAGAGACCCAGTACTTC
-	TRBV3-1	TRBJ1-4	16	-	CASSQVGSATNEKLFF	TGTGCCAGCAGCCAAGTGGGGAGTGCAACTAATGAAAAACTGTTTTTT
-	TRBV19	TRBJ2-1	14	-	CASIGGTPNNEQFF	TGTGCCAGTATCGGTGGGACACCGAACAATGAGCAGTTCTTC